This T cell receptor beta chain was identified in a study of blood T cell repertoires in COVID-19. On the study more broadly: Sources were T cells, B-cell-depleted T cells, or PBMCs; the material itself was cDNA or gDNA.

Profiling relied on immunoSEQ multiplex PCR, and the TCRdb table lists in-frame clones only, not all of them. The profile shows 200,000 or so clones, roughly 80% of them singletons. Germline V gene lookup returns CDR1 SGHDN and CDR2 FVKESK. With 4 bases removed from V and 0 bases from J, the gap between germline ends came to 20 bases. The CDR3 has 18 amino acids. Sample: peripheral blood. The source of this sequence is a woman aged 60-75 years who had recovered from COVID-19. The V and J genes are TRBV14 and TRBJ2-3; tentatively, D is TRBD2 (7 bases). The DNA for the CDR3 is TGTGCCAGCAGCCCTAGGGGGGGCTACTATCTTAGCACAGATACGCAGTATTTT. The encoded protein is CASSPRGGYYLSTDTQYF.